This TCR beta chain is from a study of cytomegalovirus exposure and HLA in healthy donors (dated by TCRdb to about 2017). The study in broad terms: According to a later analysis, one platform produced both the approximately 110 validation repertoires and the 666 repertoires of the first cohort. The aim of the study was to test whether cataloging public T cell receptors could identify signatures of past pathogen exposure. A separate validation cohort of approximately 120 different subjects was used in addition to the roughly 700-subject first cohort. To predict cytomegalovirus infection status, the study combined high-throughput TCR immunosequencing, statistical association of individual TCRs with disease status, and machine learning.

In the germline V gene, CDR1 corresponds to SGHVS and CDR2 to FQNEAQ. Relative to germline, V is missing 1 base and J is missing 7 bases, with 11 bases of the junction outside any gene match. The CDR3, from cysteine to phenylalanine, totals 18 residues. Only CDR3 DNA remains: 54 bases, in frame from the first base. Results and caveats for the whole study, not just this receptor: Across donors, most TCR sequences were observed very rarely, whereas some public TCRs were present in many individuals. The authors suggested that the approach could potentially be extended to other disease states and immunological phenotypes. A few of the identified cytomegalovirus-associated TCR beta chains were confirmed in vitro to be specific for cytomegalovirus antigens. The study gave a list of 150 to 200 TCR beta chains associated with cytomegalovirus. Subsequent analysis determined that TCRs grouped into clusters in the first cohort also showed a tendency toward co-occurrence across the roughly 110 validation repertoires, and 94% of cluster scores exceeded 0. All 130 or so repertoires were used to score co-occurrence in the validation cohort in a later analysis, because that analysis had no HLA typing for the cohort. The classifier was reported to diagnose cytomegalovirus status with high specificity and sensitivity in both the original cohort and the validation cohort.

The donors belonged to the validation cohort of about 110 subjects, which was separate from the approximately 700-subject first cohort. Receptor libraries were prepared by the immunoSEQ multiplex PCR assay. On the study's bioinformatics: A statistical classification framework was built to diagnose cytomegalovirus status from the catalog of TCR beta chain sequences. The table comes from immuneACCESS by way of TCRdb, which keeps in-frame sequences with V and J called. Part of the clones is missing from these tables; in studies checked, under half for an unresolved V gene and the rest for unknown reasons. V and J calls plus clone size are reproduced from that table; the DNA served to infer D and trimming. The sample table holds approximately 300,000 clones, of which roughly 90% were seen once. Of the sample, over 0.8% is held by the ten largest clones. Regarding this clone: Its antigen is still unknown. The input lacks base qualities; no much larger clone sits a single base away.

The receptor was isolated from a woman under 30 in good health and CMV-seronegative. The chain is encoded by TRBV7-8 joined to TRBJ2-1, with 12 bases in between that match TRBD2. The material sequenced was PBMCs. DNA sequence: TGTGCCAGCAGCTTAGGTCTAGCGGGAGGGCCGTTGTGGAATGAGCAGTTCTTC. Its protein product is CASSLGLAGGPLWNEQFF.